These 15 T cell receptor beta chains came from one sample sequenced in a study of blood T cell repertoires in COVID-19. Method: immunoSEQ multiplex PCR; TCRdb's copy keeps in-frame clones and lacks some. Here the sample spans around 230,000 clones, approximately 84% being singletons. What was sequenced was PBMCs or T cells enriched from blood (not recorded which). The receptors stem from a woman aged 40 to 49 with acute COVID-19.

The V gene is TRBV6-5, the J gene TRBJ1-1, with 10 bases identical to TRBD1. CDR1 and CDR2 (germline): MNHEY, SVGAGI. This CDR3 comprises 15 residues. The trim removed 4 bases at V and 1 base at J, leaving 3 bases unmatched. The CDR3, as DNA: TGTGCCAGCAGTTTGAGGGACAGGGGGAACACTGAAGCTTTCTTT. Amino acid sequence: CASSLRDRGNTEAFF.

CDR3 protein: CASSQLGTSGRAAQFF. CDR3 bases: TGCGCCAGCAGCCAATTGGGGACTAGCGGGAGGGCCGCGCAGTTCTTC. The chain recombines TRBV4-1 with TRBJ2-1, with 16 bases matching TRBD2. Germline assignment: CDR1 MGHRA and CDR2 YSYEKL. The V and J ends lost 2 bases and 12 bases, in that order; junction bases with no gene match: 7. This CDR3 region has 16 residues.

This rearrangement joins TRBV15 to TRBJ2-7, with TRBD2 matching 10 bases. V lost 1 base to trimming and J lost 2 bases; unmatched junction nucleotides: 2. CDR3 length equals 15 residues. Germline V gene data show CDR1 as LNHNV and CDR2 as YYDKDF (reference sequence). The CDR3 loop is CATSRGTSGAYEQYF. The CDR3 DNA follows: TGTGCCACCAGCAGAGGAACTAGCGGGGCCTACGAGCAGTACTTC.

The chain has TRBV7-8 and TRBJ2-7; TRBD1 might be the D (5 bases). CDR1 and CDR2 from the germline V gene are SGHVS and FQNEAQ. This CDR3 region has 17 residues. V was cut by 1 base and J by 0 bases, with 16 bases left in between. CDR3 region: CASSLGMLGEISYEQYF. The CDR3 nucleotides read TGTGCCAGCAGCTTAGGAATGTTAGGGGAAATCTCCTACGAGCAGTACTTC.

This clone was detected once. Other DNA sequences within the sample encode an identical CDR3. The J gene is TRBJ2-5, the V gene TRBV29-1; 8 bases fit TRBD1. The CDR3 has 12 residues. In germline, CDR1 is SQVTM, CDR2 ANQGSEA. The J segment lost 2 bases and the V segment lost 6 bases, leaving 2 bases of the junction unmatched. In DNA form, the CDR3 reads TGCAGCGTACGACAGGGGCAAGAGACCCAGTACTTC. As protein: CSVRQGQETQYF.

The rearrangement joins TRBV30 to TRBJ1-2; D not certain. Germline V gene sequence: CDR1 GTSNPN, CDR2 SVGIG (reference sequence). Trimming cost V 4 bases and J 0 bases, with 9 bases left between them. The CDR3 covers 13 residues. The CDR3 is CAWTAGTNYGYTF. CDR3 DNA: TGTGCCTGGACAGCAGGCACTAACTATGGCTACACCTTC.

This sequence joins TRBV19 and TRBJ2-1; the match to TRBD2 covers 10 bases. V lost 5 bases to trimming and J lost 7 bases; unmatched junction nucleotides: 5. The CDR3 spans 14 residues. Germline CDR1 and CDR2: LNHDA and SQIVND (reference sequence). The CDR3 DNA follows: TGTGCCAGTAGTCGGCTAGCGGGAGTGAATGAGCAGTTCTTC. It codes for CASSRLAGVNEQFF.

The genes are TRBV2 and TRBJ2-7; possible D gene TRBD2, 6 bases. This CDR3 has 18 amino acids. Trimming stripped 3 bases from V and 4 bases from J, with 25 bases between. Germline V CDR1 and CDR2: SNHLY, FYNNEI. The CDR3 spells CASSERTETGTAFYEQYF. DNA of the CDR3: TGTGCCAGCAGTGAGCGAACCGAAACCGGGACTGCCTTTTACGAGCAGTACTTC.

Here the CDR3 DNA reads TGCGCCAGCAGCCCGACTCCGCAAGGTGACCCTGAGCAGTTCTTC. Residues: CASSPTPQGDPEQFF. V and J are TRBV4-1 and TRBJ2-1; D remains unclear. Trimming stripped 4 bases from V and 9 bases from J, with 19 bases between. The CDR3 totals 15 residues. Germline lookup yields CDR1 MGHRA and CDR2 YSYEKL.

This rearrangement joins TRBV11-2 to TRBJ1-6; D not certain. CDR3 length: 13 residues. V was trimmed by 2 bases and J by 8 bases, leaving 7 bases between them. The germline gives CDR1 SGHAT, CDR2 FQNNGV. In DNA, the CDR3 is TGTGCCAGCAGCTTACAGGATTATTCACCCCTCCACTTT. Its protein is CASSLQDYSPLHF. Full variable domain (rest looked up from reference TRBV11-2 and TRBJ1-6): EAGVAQSPRYKIIEKRQSVAFWCNPISGHATLYWYQQILGQGPKLLIQFQNNGVVDDSQLPKDRFSAERLKGVDSTLKIQPAKLEDSAVYLCASSLQDYSPLHFGNGTRLTVT.

CDR3 nucleotides: TGTGCCAGCAGTGGAGTAAGCAGGGACAGGGAGAATGGCTACACCTTC. Translated, it gives CASSGVSRDRENGYTF. The rearrangement joins TRBV2 to TRBJ1-2; 9 bases line up with TRBD1. V lost 4 bases to trimming and J lost 6 bases; unmatched junction nucleotides: 12. Per the germline V gene, CDR1 is SNHLY and CDR2 is FYNNEI. The CDR3 length is 16 residues.

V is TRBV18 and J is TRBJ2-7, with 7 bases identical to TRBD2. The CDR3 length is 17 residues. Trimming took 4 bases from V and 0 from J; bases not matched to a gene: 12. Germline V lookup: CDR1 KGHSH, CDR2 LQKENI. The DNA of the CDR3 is TGTGCCAGCTCACGGGATATAGCGGGCCAACTCTCCTACGAGCAGTACTTC. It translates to CASSRDIAGQLSYEQYF.

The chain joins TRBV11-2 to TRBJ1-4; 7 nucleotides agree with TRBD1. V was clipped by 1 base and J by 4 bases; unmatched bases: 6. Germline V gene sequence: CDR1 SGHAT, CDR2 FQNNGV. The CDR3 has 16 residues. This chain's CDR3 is CASSLVQGTVNEKLFF. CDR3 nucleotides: TGTGCCAGCAGCTTAGTACAGGGGACCGTTAATGAAAAACTGTTTTTT. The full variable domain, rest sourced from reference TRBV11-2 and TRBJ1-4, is EAGVAQSPRYKIIEKRQSVAFWCNPISGHATLYWYQQILGQGPKLLIQFQNNGVVDDSQLPKDRFSAERLKGVDSTLKIQPAKLEDSAVYLCASSLVQGTVNEKLFFGSGTQLSVL.

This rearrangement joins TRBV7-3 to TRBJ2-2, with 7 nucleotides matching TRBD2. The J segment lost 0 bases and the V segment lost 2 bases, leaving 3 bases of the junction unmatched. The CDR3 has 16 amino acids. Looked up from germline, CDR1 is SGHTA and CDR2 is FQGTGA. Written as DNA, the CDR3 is TGTGCCAGCAGCTTATATCTAGCGGCGAACACCGGGGAGCTGTTTTTT. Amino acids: CASSLYLAANTGELFF. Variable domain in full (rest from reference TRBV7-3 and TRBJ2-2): GAGVSQTPSNKVTEKGKYVELRCDPISGHTALYWYRQSLGQGPEFLIYFQGTGAADDSGLPNDRFFAVRPEGSVSTLKIQRTERGDSAVYLCASSLYLAANTGELFFGEGSRLTVL.

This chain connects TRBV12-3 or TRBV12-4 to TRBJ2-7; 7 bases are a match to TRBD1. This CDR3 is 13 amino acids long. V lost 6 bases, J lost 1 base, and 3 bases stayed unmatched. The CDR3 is CASSRGQSYEQYF. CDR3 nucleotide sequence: TGTGCCAGCAGCCGGGGACAGTCCTACGAGCAGTACTTC.